Presented here are 32 T cell receptor beta chains from one specimen sequenced in a study of shared clonotypes between healthy human individuals (dated by TCRdb to the early 2020s). CD8 naive samples were CD45RO-negative cells positively selected for CCR7, giving a CD45RA+CCR7+ population that excluded TemRA cells. Library preparation employed the immunoSEQ multiplex PCR assay. TCRdb retrieved this table from immuneACCESS and kept in-frame rearrangements only. Not all clones are present; in checked studies, unresolved V genes account for under half, and no reason is known for the remainder. The sample table records about 2 million clones; about 95% of these occur just once. 1.2% of the sample belongs to the ten largest clones. Specimen: naive CD8+ T cells sorted from blood. What the cell subset or site label conveys for this sample: CD45RA+CCR7+. The receptor source for this set is a man aged 18-30 years in good health.

The chain employs TRBV9 and TRBJ2-1, with 10 bases lining up with TRBD1. The CDR3 covers 12 residues. The germline V gene encodes CDR1 SGDLS and CDR2 YYNGEE. V lost 3 bases to trimming and J lost 15 bases; unmatched junction nucleotides: 6. In DNA form, the CDR3 reads TGTGCCAGCAGCGCCGGAGACAGGGGGCCGTTCTTC. This translates into CASSAGDRGPFF.

This rearrangement joins TRBV29-1 to TRBJ2-7; D not resolved. CDR1 and CDR2 (germline): SQVTM, ANQGSEA. The CDR3 runs 13 residues. V lost 3 bases, J lost 2 bases, and 11 bases lay in between. The CDR3: CSVDWPETYEQYF. CDR3 bases: TGCAGCGTTGATTGGCCAGAGACCTACGAGCAGTACTTC.

The chain combines TRBV11-2 with TRBJ1-3, with D perhaps matching TRBD1 (6 bases). From germline, CDR1 is SGHAT and CDR2 FQNNGV. The CDR3 loop spans 15 amino acids. Trimming stripped 3 bases from V and 0 bases from J, with 9 bases between. The CDR3 sequence is CASSFDRTSGNTIYF. For the CDR3, the DNA is TGTGCCAGCAGCTTCGACAGGACCTCTGGAAACACCATATATTTT.

Notes on this clone: Other nucleotide sequences in the sample specify the same CDR3. The chain couples TRBV7-6 to TRBJ1-5; no reliable D call. Germline CDR1 is SGHVS and CDR2 is FNYEAQ. The CDR3 consists of 13 residues. V lost 3 bases and J lost 3, with 6 bases in between. The CDR3 is CASSLGINQPQHF. DNA for the CDR3: TGTGCCAGCAGCTTGGGGATCAATCAGCCCCAGCATTTT.

The V gene is TRBV10-2, the J gene TRBJ2-1; 10 nucleotides line up with TRBD2. This CDR3 has 17 residues. Looked up from germline, CDR1 is WSHSY and CDR2 is SAAADI. The V and J ends lost 6 bases and 4 bases, in that order; junction bases with no gene match: 12. CDR3 DNA sequence: TGCGCCAGCAGGGGGGGTAGCGGGGGGTCACGGTACAATGAGCAGTTCTTC. Translating gives CASRGGSGGSRYNEQFF.

As for this clone: Other DNA sequences in the same sample also yield this CDR3. V usage is TRBV27 and J usage is TRBJ2-7; no reliable D call. There are 14 residues in the CDR3. Germline V gene data show CDR1 as MNHEY and CDR2 as SMNVEV (reference sequence). Between the trimmed V and J ends, which lost 3 bases and 0 bases, there was a span of 9 bases. CDR3 sequence reads: CASSFVGSSYEQYF. The CDR3 DNA reads as TGTGCCAGCAGTTTCGTAGGTAGCTCCTACGAGCAGTACTTC.

This clone was recorded only once. The CDR3 is CASSLEWGGDGYTF. For the CDR3, the DNA is TGTGCCAGCAGTTTGGAATGGGGGGGAGATGGCTACACCTTC. This chain joins TRBV28 and TRBJ1-2; TRBD1 might be the D (5 bases). V was trimmed by 3 bases and J by 6 bases, leaving 14 bases between them. The CDR3 runs to 14 residues. Germline V lookup: CDR1 MDHEN, CDR2 SYDVKM.

About this clone itself: This CDR3 is also generated by other DNA sequences in the sample. This chain joins TRBV7-9 and TRBJ2-1; D not certain. The CDR3 runs 15 residues. V lost 5 bases, J lost 1 base, and 12 bases lay in between. Germline CDR1 and CDR2: SEHNR and FQNEAQ (reference sequence). Written as DNA, the CDR3 is TGTGCCAGCAGCCTCCCCGGCGGTTCCTACAATGAGCAGTTCTTC. It translates to CASSLPGGSYNEQFF.

This clone was observed once. The DNA of the CDR3 is TGTGCCAGTACCCAGTATCCCATTCCCGGGACAGGGGTAGTACCATACAATGAGCAGTTCTTC. Its translation: CASTQYPIPGTGVVPYNEQFF. This chain links TRBV19 with TRBJ2-1; 10 bases align to TRBD1. Germline assignment: CDR1 LNHDA and CDR2 SQIVND (reference sequence). The CDR3 runs 21 residues. The ends lost 7 bases at V and 4 bases at J; junction bases unmatched: 25. Variable domain in full (rest from reference TRBV19 and TRBJ2-1): DGGITQSPKYLFRKEGQNVTLSCEQNLNHDAMYWYRQDPGQGLRLIYYSQIVNDFQKGDIAEGYSVSREKKESFPLTVTSAQKNPTAFYLCASTQYPIPGTGVVPYNEQFFGPGTRLTVL.

The chain combines TRBV6-1 with TRBJ2-7; D is possibly TRBD1 (5 bases). Trimming took 1 base from V and 4 from J, leaving 11 bases between them. The V gene's germline CDR1 is MNHNS and CDR2 SASEGT. The CDR3 contains 14 residues. The CDR3 DNA reads TGTGCCAGCAGTGAAGGGCCAGGGCAATACGAGCAGTACTTC. Protein product: CASSEGPGQYEQYF.

The chain uses TRBV13 and TRBJ2-5; possible D gene TRBD1, 5 bases. Germline V lookup: CDR1 PRHDT, CDR2 FYEKMQ (reference sequence). V was trimmed by 5 bases and J by 1 base, leaving 17 bases between them. This CDR3 has 16 amino acids. The CDR3 spells CASSNIERDSQETQYF. CDR3 bases: TGTGCCAGCAGCAACATCGAGCGAGACAGCCAAGAGACCCAGTACTTC.

As to this clone: The same CDR3 can be traced to other DNA sequences in this sample. V gene TRBV9 combines with J gene TRBJ2-7; weak D call: TRBD1 (6 bases). The CDR3 totals 14 residues. Trimming stripped 0 bases from V and 2 bases from J, with 9 bases between. Germline values: CDR1 SGDLS, CDR2 YYNGEE. CDR3 residues: CASSVEDSTYEQYF. The CDR3 nucleotides are TGTGCCAGCAGCGTAGAGGACAGCACCTACGAGCAGTACTTC.

This clone was counted once. V and J are TRBV2 and TRBJ2-7, with a tentative D call TRBD2 (5 bases). This CDR3 spans 14 amino acids. V shed 4 bases and J shed 3 bases, with 13 bases lying between them. CDR1 and CDR2 (germline): SNHLY, FYNNEI. The DNA of the CDR3 is TGTGCCAGCAGTGCGGGTCCCGAGGGCTACGAGCAGTACTTC. This translates into CASSAGPEGYEQYF.

J is TRBJ2-7 and V is TRBV7-9; 7 bases map to TRBD1. J was trimmed by 2 bases and V by 5 bases; bases with no gene match: 9. This CDR3 has 15 amino acids. Looked up from germline, CDR1 is SEHNR and CDR2 is FQNEAQ (reference sequence). The DNA for the CDR3 is TGTGCCAGCAGCCCCCTCTGGGACAGACCCTACGAGCAGTACTTC. Its protein product is CASSPLWDRPYEQYF.

V gene TRBV5-3 combines with J gene TRBJ2-3; 9 nucleotides line up with TRBD2. TRBV5-3 is marked as an open reading frame, function uncertain. The CDR3 totals 19 residues. V shed 4 bases, J shed 0 bases, and the junction held 15 bases outside the gene matches. CDR3 nucleotide sequence: TGTGCCAGAAGCACCAGGAGGGGGGCTAGCGGGACTAGCACAGATACGCAGTATTTT. It yields the protein CARSTRRGASGTSTDTQYF.

This chain connects TRBV7-9 to TRBJ1-2; no clear D. V was pared by 4 bases and J by 5 bases, with 11 bases between. The germline V gene encodes CDR1 SEHNR and CDR2 FQNEAQ (reference sequence). There are 13 residues in the CDR3. The CDR3 coding sequence is TGTGCCAGCAGCTATGAGTCAGGTTATGGCTACACCTTC. It encodes CASSYESGYGYTF.

J is TRBJ2-3 and V is TRBV7-9; TRBD1 matches at 7 bases. V dropped 0 bases and J dropped 2; count of bases not matched to a gene: 5. The CDR3 sequence is 16 residues long. CDR1 is SEHNR and CDR2 is FQNEAQ in the germline V gene (reference sequence). CDR3 nucleotides: TGTGCCAGCAGCTTAGCCCGTACAGGGGACACAGATACGCAGTATTTT. Protein product: CASSLARTGDTDTQYF.

As concerns this clone: This same CDR3 is encoded by further DNA sequences in the sample. This chain joins TRBV20-1 and TRBJ2-7; D is ambiguous. V lost 1 base and J 3 bases, leaving 4 bases between the germline ends. This CDR3 is 11 amino acids long. CDR1 and CDR2 (germline): DFQATT, SNEGSKA (reference sequence). The CDR3 coding sequence is TGCAGTGCTAGAGTGGGCTACGAGCAGTACTTC. It translates to CSARVGYEQYF.

This clone was detected once. The V call is TRBV13, the J call TRBJ2-7; 9 nucleotides align to TRBD2. The germline V gene has CDR1 PRHDT and CDR2 FYEKMQ (reference sequence). J gave up 2 bases and V 8 bases, and 4 bases lay outside the gene matches. This CDR3 spans 13 amino acids. The CDR3 sequence is CASGSGGAYEQYF. CDR3 in DNA: TGTGCCAGCGGTAGCGGGGGCGCCTACGAGCAGTACTTC.

The chain carries TRBV27 and TRBJ2-2; D possibly uses TRBD1 or TRBD2 (5 bases each). CDR1 and CDR2 from the germline V gene are MNHEY and SMNVEV (reference sequence). V dropped 10 bases and J dropped 3 bases, with 15 bases sitting between them. The CDR3 totals 14 residues. CDR3 in DNA: TGTGCCACCGCCGAATTGGGGGACACCGGGGAGCTGTTTTTT. It specifies CATAELGDTGELFF.

The rearrangement joins TRBV5-6 to TRBJ2-1, with TRBD2 matching 13 bases. This CDR3 region has 14 residues. J lost 7 bases, V lost 4 bases, and 2 bases had no gene match. CDR1 is SGHDT, CDR2 YYEEEE, per germline. The CDR3 is CASSPGLAGNEQFF. DNA for the CDR3: TGTGCCAGCAGCCCGGGACTAGCGGGAAATGAGCAGTTCTTC.

This clone was detected once. V and J are TRBV27 and TRBJ1-5; tentative D call: TRBD1 (6 bases). The V gene's germline CDR1 is MNHEY and CDR2 SMNVEV (reference sequence). Trimming shortened V by 10 bases and J by 0 bases, and 16 bases separated the two germline ends. This CDR3 contains 15 residues. CDR3 residues: CATRDTTYSNQPQHF. For the CDR3, the DNA is TGTGCCACCCGGGACACGACCTATAGCAATCAGCCCCAGCATTTT.

V usage is TRBV19 and J usage is TRBJ2-7; D is perhaps TRBD1 (6 bases). Deletions cut 3 bases from V and 3 bases from J, with 15 bases between. CDR3 length: 15 amino acids. Per the germline V gene, CDR1 is LNHDA and CDR2 is SQIVND (reference sequence). The CDR3 loop is CASSIQGPSDYEQYF. The DNA for the CDR3 is TGTGCCAGTAGTATCCAGGGGCCCTCCGACTACGAGCAGTACTTC.

The chain links TRBV5-1 to TRBJ2-1; a possible D gene is TRBD2 (6 bases). The CDR3 has 14 residues. Germline lookup yields CDR1 SGHRS and CDR2 YFSETQ. The V and J ends lost 5 bases and 3 bases respectively, with 12 bases between them. The CDR3 sequence: CASRLPGDYNEQFF. CDR3 sequence (DNA): TGCGCCAGCAGGCTCCCGGGAGACTACAATGAGCAGTTCTTC.

V gene TRBV4-1 combines with J gene TRBJ1-1; no clear D gene. The CDR3 has 13 amino acids. Germline-derived CDR1 and CDR2 are MGHRA and YSYEKL. Trimming took off 1 base at V and 6 bases at J, with 9 bases between the two ends. CDR3 region: CASSQVGIPEAFF. The CDR3 region has the DNA TGCGCCAGCAGCCAAGTGGGAATCCCTGAAGCTTTCTTT.

The chain carries TRBV7-9 and TRBJ2-7; 9 bases are a match to TRBD2. Per the germline V gene, CDR1 is SEHNR and CDR2 is FQNEAQ (reference sequence). After removal of 5 bases from V and 4 bases from J, the junction contained 6 bases not matched to a gene. CDR3 size: 14 residues. CDR3 bases: TGTGCCAGCAGCCCCTTAGCGGGGGCTTACGAGCAGTACTTC. Protein sequence: CASSPLAGAYEQYF. Variable domain in full (rest from reference TRBV7-9 and TRBJ2-7): DTGVSQNPRHKITKRGQNVTFRCDPISEHNRLYWYRQTLGQGPEFLTYFQNEAQLEKSRLLSDRFSAERPKGSFSTLEIQRTEQGDSAMYLCASSPLAGAYEQYFGPGTRLTVT.

This sequence joins TRBV15 and TRBJ1-4, with 8 bases fitting TRBD1. Germline V gives CDR1 LNHNV, CDR2 YYDKDF (reference sequence). The CDR3 length is 13 residues. V lost 8 bases to trimming and J lost 6 bases; unmatched junction nucleotides: 5. The CDR3 bases are TGTGCCACCCAGGGGGCGCAGGATGAAAAACTGTTTTTT. This gives the protein CATQGAQDEKLFF.

The rearrangement joins TRBV10-1 to TRBJ2-7; D is uncertain. V lost 3 bases to trimming and J lost 7 bases, with 19 bases between them. Per the germline V gene, CDR1 is WNHNN and CDR2 is SYGVQD (reference sequence). The CDR3 sequence is 15 residues long. CDR3 protein: CASSDGQPSSDEQYF. Here the CDR3 DNA reads TGCGCCAGCAGTGACGGCCAGCCTAGTAGTGATGAGCAGTACTTC.

CDR3 coding DNA: TGTGCCAGCTCACCAGACAGGGGACTAGCCCTATCCGCCCGGGGTGAGCAGTTCTTC. Its protein is CASSPDRGLALSARGEQFF. V and J are TRBV18 and TRBJ2-1, with a weak D call TRBD2 (9 bases). Per the germline V gene, CDR1 is KGHSH and CDR2 is LQKENI. The CDR3 loop spans 19 amino acids. V was shortened by 2 bases and J by 9 bases, with 29 bases between the two germline ends. Based on the CDR3 plus reference TRBV18 and TRBJ2-1, the full variable domain is NAGVMQNPRHLVRRRGQEARLRCSPMKGHSHVYWYRQLPEEGLKFMVYLQKENIIDESGMPKERFSAEFPKEGPSILRIQQVVRGDSAAYFCASSPDRGLALSARGEQFFGPGTRLTVL.

This clone was found a few times. The rearrangement joins TRBV27 to TRBJ1-2; TRBD1 might be the D (5 bases). This CDR3 comprises 12 residues. V dropped 11 bases and J dropped 3 bases, with 13 bases sitting between them. The germline CDR1 and CDR2 sequences are MNHEY and SMNVEV (reference sequence). This CDR3 is CASRGEDYGYTF. Here the CDR3 DNA reads TGTGCCTCCCGAGGGGAGGACTATGGCTACACCTTC.

A note on this clone: The same CDR3 can be traced to other DNA sequences in this sample. The V and J genes are TRBV19 and TRBJ1-1; perhaps TRBD1 as D (6 bases). Germline lookup yields CDR1 LNHDA and CDR2 SQIVND (reference sequence). V was shortened by 5 bases and J by 5 bases, with 9 bases between the two germline ends. The CDR3 totals 12 residues. CDR3 loop: CASSLQGTEAFF. CDR3 sequence (DNA): TGTGCCAGTAGTCTCCAGGGGACTGAAGCTTTCTTT.

The chain has TRBV28 and TRBJ1-3, with a tentative D call TRBD1 (6 bases). The CDR3 has 14 residues. V was cut by 2 bases and J by 3 bases, with 8 bases left in between. Germline CDR1 reads MDHEN; CDR2 reads SYDVKM. CDR3 amino acids: CASSLNRVGNTIYF. As DNA, the CDR3 is TGTGCCAGCAGTTTAAACAGGGTTGGAAACACCATATATTTT. Variable domain in full (rest from reference TRBV28 and TRBJ1-3): DVKVTQSSRYLVKRTGEKVFLECVQDMDHENMFWYRQDPGLGLRLIYFSYDVKMKEKGDIPEGYSVSREKKERFSLILESASTNQTSMYLCASSLNRVGNTIYFGEGSWLTVV.